This TCR beta chain stems from a study of blood T cell repertoires in COVID-19. Sequencing used immunoSEQ multiplex PCR; TCRdb keeps in-frame clones, though not all of them. The sample carries around 130,000 clones, over 75% recorded once. V lost 6 bases, J lost 4 bases, and 8 bases stayed unmatched. CDR3 length: 15 amino acids. Germline V gene lookup returns CDR1 MNHEY and CDR2 SVGEGT. The genes are TRBV6-2 or TRBV6-3 and TRBJ1-5; 8 positions agree with TRBD1. The sequence derives from a man aged 65 to 79 with active COVID-19. Sequenced material: peripheral blood. CDR3 nucleotides: TGTGCCAGCAGGCCTCAGGGGGCGCGAAATCAGCCCCAGCATTTT. Amino acid sequence: CASRPQGARNQPQHF.